This entry is about one T cell receptor (beta chain). Its antigen is still unknown. No per-base quality is available; no much larger clone lies one base away. Enrolling through a virtual design, the prospective study's participants ranged in age from roughly 18 to 95 years and lived across some 22 United States geographic areas. To assign participants to cohorts, the prospective study relied on clinical history that participants themselves reported in a screening survey and a study questionnaire. Exposed participants had been in contact, within 2 weeks of entering the study, with a person who had a PCR-confirmed or clinician-diagnosed case of COVID-19. Mobile phlebotomists in the prospective study collected whole blood, serum and a nasopharyngeal or oropharyngeal swab from every participant. Over an approximately 2-month period, participants in the prospective study had the option of providing additional blood draws and questionnaires. Blood samples from the prospective study were shipped frozen or at room temperature prior to DNA extraction.

The CDR3 runs 15 amino acids, cysteine and phenylalanine included. CDR3 DNA only is kept here, 45 bases in frame from base 1. Via the germline V gene, CDR1 is MNHEY and CDR2 SVGEGT. At the junction V is shortened by 2 bases and J by 3 bases, with 14 bases in between. The immunoSEQ Assay, a bias-controlled multiplex PCR, was used to amplify TCRbeta CDR3 regions from genomic DNA. Processing in the source paper ran as follows. Nucleated cell counts per sample were estimated from amplification of reference gene primers within the assay. To quantify the absolute abundance of each unique TCRbeta CDR3 rearrangement, sequence reads were collapsed and filtered. For each sample, productive Simpson clonality was calculated as the square root of Simpson's diversity index over productive rearrangements. TCRdb obtained this table from immuneACCESS and retained in-frame rearrangements with V and J assigned. These tables miss some clones; where compared with another copy, unresolved V genes account for less than half of the shortfall, and the remainder is unexplained. The V and J calls and the clone size are those of that table, but D and trimming were determined from the DNA. The sample table contains roughly 230,000 clones; only one count was recorded for about 88% of them. The biggest ten clones account for more than 6.5% of the sample.

These data belong to a study of blood T cell repertoires in COVID-19 (dated by TCRdb to 2020 to 2022). Concerning the study at large: Samples covering the acute and convalescent phases of COVID-19 were provided by collaborators in the United States, Italy and Spain. The prospective study material was composed of cDNA or gDNA derived from T cells, B-cell-depleted T cells, or PBMCs. Subjects who had been exposed to COVID-19, were actively infected with it, or had recovered from it provided the deeply sampled blood TCRbeta repertoires that made up the dataset. The repertoires were released in a freely available public database intended as a resource for research on the immune response to SARS-CoV-2. Samples were obtained from the ongoing ImmuneRACE study (first 160 participants) and from 1,254 subjects provided by 6 global collaborators. Nearly every sample came with metadata listing a de-identified subject ID, COVID-19 status, age in years and sex. Where available, HLA class I and class II types were taken from metadata supplied by the sample provider and were not determined by assay-based typing. General findings and caveats noted by the study authors: The amount of clinical and demographic metadata varied by source and participant and was provided uncurated.

The chain couples TRBV6-2 or TRBV6-3 to TRBJ2-7; the D region possibly corresponds to TRBD1 (6 bases align). What was sequenced was PBMCs or T cells enriched from blood (not recorded which). The TCR originated in a woman aged 45-59 years who had been exposed to COVID-19. The DNA is TGTGCCAGCAGTTACACCCCACAGGGCTACTACGAGCAGTACTTC. Its coded protein is CASSYTPQGYYEQYF.